The clone carrying this T cell receptor (beta chain) has only a few counts. The sample is drawn from a study of identical twins. cDNA carried unique molecular identifiers, and a universal primer site was added by template switching. TCRdb used MiXCR to reprocess the 5' RACE reads, holding one entry per CDR3 protein. Of just under 550,000 distinct CDR3 sequences listed, approximately 16% are singletons. The CDR3 has 16 residues. After removal of 2 bases from V and 3 bases from J, the junction contained 3 bases not matched to a gene. Germline V lookup: CDR1 MNHEY, CDR2 SVGAGI. The sample was also linked to a second study, of yellow fever vaccine responses in identical twins.

This TCR was sampled from a woman aged 18-29 years in good health. The sample was CD4+ T cells sorted from blood. The rearrangement links TRBV6-5 to TRBJ2-1; 11 positions match TRBD2. The CDR3 here is CASSYTSGRFYNEQFF. CDR3 coding DNA: TGTGCCAGCAGTTACACTAGCGGGAGATTCTACAATGAGCAGTTCTTC.